The 32 T cell receptor beta chains given below trace back to one sample, sequenced in a study of blood T cell repertoires in COVID-19. TCRdb's table, derived via immunoSEQ multiplex PCR, lists solely in-frame clones and lacks some. The table includes tens of thousands of clones, around nine tenths detected once. Material: peripheral blood. These receptors were taken from a man between 60 and 75 years old with active COVID-19.

This clone has just a few counts. The rearrangement joins TRBV2 to TRBJ1-6; TRBD1 matches at 7 bases. V trimming: 5 bases; J trimming: 5 bases; junction bases outside the gene matches: 3. From germline, CDR1 is SNHLY and CDR2 FYNNEI. The CDR3 contains 14 residues. The CDR3 loop reads CASSRTGDNSPLHF. The CDR3, as DNA: TGTGCCAGCAGTAGGACAGGAGATAATTCACCCCTCCACTTT.

This chain joins TRBV18 and TRBJ2-2; no reliable D call. The germline CDR1 and CDR2 sequences are KGHSH and LQKENI. The CDR3 is made up of 13 amino acids. Trimming took 5 bases from V and 5 from J, leaving 9 bases between them. Here the CDR3 reads CASSSTLTGELFF. CDR3 nucleotides: TGTGCCAGCTCATCGACTTTAACCGGGGAGCTGTTTTTT.

This chain links TRBV24-1 with TRBJ2-2; 8 positions agree with TRBD1. The germline gives CDR1 KGHDR, CDR2 SFDVKD. This CDR3 is built from 16 residues. Trimming cost V 3 bases and J 1 base; bases outside gene matches: 3. CDR3 bases: TGTGCCACCAGTGATGCCGGGACAGGGAACACCGGGGAGCTGTTTTTT. It encodes CATSDAGTGNTGELFF.

V and J are TRBV7-9 and TRBJ1-5; D is perhaps TRBD1 (6 bases). CDR1 is SEHNR and CDR2 is FQNEAQ in the germline V gene (reference sequence). This CDR3 comprises 12 residues. V was trimmed by 5 bases and J by 4 bases, leaving 6 bases between them. Here the CDR3 DNA reads TGTGCCAGCAGCCAGGGGAATCAGCCCCAGCATTTT. This encodes CASSQGNQPQHF.

The genes are TRBV7-2 and TRBJ1-5, with TRBD1 matching over 7 bases. CDR1 is SGHTA and CDR2 is FQGNSA in the germline V gene. V lost 3 bases and J lost 2; bases outside the gene matches: 4. This CDR3 is 15 amino acids long. CDR3 DNA sequence: TGTGCCAGCAGCTTTGTGCAGGGGGGCAATCAGCCCCAGCATTTT. It encodes CASSFVQGGNQPQHF.

The CDR3 DNA follows: TGTGCCAGCAGTGAAGATCGGGATAGCAATCAGCCCCAGCATTTT. This gives the protein CASSEDRDSNQPQHF. This rearrangement joins TRBV2 to TRBJ1-5; no reliable D call. This CDR3 is built from 15 residues. The V gene's germline CDR1 is SNHLY and CDR2 FYNNEI. V was shortened by 1 base and J by 0 bases, with 7 bases between the two germline ends.

This CDR3 is CASSPLGGDTEAFF. The CDR3 bases are TGTGCCAGCAGCCCCTTAGGCGGGGATACTGAAGCTTTCTTT. The genes are TRBV7-9 and TRBJ1-1, with no clear D. From germline, CDR1 is SEHNR and CDR2 FQNEAQ (reference sequence). The CDR3 consists of 14 residues. V was pared by 5 bases and J by 5 bases, with 15 bases between.

This chain uses TRBV3-1 (or the pseudogene TRBV3-2) with TRBJ1-1, with 9 bases aligning to TRBD1. The CDR3 extends over 21 amino acids. Germline loops: CDR1 LGHDT, CDR2 YNNKEL (reference sequence). With 3 bases clipped from V and 3 bases from J, the junction kept 23 bases outside the gene matches. The CDR3 DNA is TGTGCCAGCAGCCAGTCCCGGGACAGGGTTTTGTTGGGTATTGTGGACACTGAAGCTTTCTTT. It encodes CASSQSRDRVLLGIVDTEAFF.

This chain joins TRBV5-1 and TRBJ2-5, with TRBD2 identical over 13 bases. The V and J ends lost 4 bases and 4 bases, in that order; junction bases with no gene match: 13. CDR1 and CDR2 from the germline V gene are SGHRS and YFSETQ. CDR3 length: 18 residues. The chain's CDR3 is CASSLRTSGSLRGETQYF. The CDR3, as DNA: TGCGCCAGCAGCCTTCGGACTAGCGGGAGTCTACGGGGAGAGACCCAGTACTTC.

V gene TRBV24-1 combines with J gene TRBJ1-2, with 10 bases matching TRBD1. The V segment lost 2 bases and the J segment 8 bases; nucleotides outside the gene matches: 4. Germline assignment: CDR1 KGHDR and CDR2 SFDVKD. The CDR3 has 14 amino acids. The CDR3 loop is CATSDSETGGGYTF. DNA for the CDR3: TGTGCCACCAGTGATTCCGAGACAGGGGGCGGCTACACCTTC.

CDR3 protein: CASSLSPGLLNEQFF. CDR3 coding DNA: TGTGCCAGCAGCTTAAGCCCGGGACTCCTCAATGAGCAGTTCTTC. The rearrangement uses TRBV11-3 and TRBJ2-1; D may be TRBD2 (6 bases). Trimming cost V 2 bases and J 6 bases, with 14 bases left between them. Germline CDR1 SGHNT, CDR2 YENEEA. CDR3 size: 15 residues.

This clone was seen only once. This sequence joins TRBV15 and TRBJ2-3; D is undetermined. The CDR3 totals 15 residues. The V gene's germline CDR1 is LNHNV and CDR2 YYDKDF (reference sequence). Deletions cut 1 base from V and 2 bases from J, with 10 bases between. The CDR3 loop is CATSRGPSNTDTQYF. The CDR3 nucleotides read TGTGCCACCAGCAGAGGGCCCTCAAACACAGATACGCAGTATTTT.

The chain has TRBV2 and TRBJ2-7; maybe TRBD1 (5 bases). V was shortened by 9 bases and J by 3 bases, with 9 bases between the two germline ends. Germline assignment: CDR1 SNHLY and CDR2 FYNNEI. There are 11 residues in the CDR3. The CDR3 sequence is CASGRDYEQYF. The DNA of the CDR3 is TGTGCCAGTGGCAGGGACTACGAGCAGTACTTC.

This chain uses TRBV3-1 (or the pseudogene TRBV3-2) with TRBJ2-1; 10 bases fit TRBD2. CDR3 size: 14 residues. Unmatched junction bases numbered 7, after V lost 1 base and J lost 13 bases. Per the germline V gene, CDR1 is LGHDT and CDR2 is YNNKEL (reference sequence). The CDR3 here is CASSQGLAGRYQFF. The CDR3 DNA reads as TGTGCCAGCAGCCAAGGACTAGCGGGCAGATATCAGTTCTTC.

This clone appeared once. This sequence joins TRBV3-1 (or the pseudogene TRBV3-2) and TRBJ2-7; D uncertain. The CDR3 covers 14 residues. Between the trimmed V and J ends, which lost 0 bases and 11 bases, there was a span of 17 bases. Germline V CDR1 and CDR2: LGHDT, YNNKEL (reference sequence). The CDR3 is CASSQEAHTLGEYF. The DNA for the CDR3 is TGTGCCAGCAGCCAAGAAGCACACACCCTAGGCGAGTACTTC.

The chain is built from TRBV7-2 and TRBJ2-3; 8 bases fit TRBD2. The J segment lost 2 bases and the V segment lost 6 bases, leaving 16 bases of the junction unmatched. Per the germline V gene, CDR1 is SGHTA and CDR2 is FQGNSA. There are 18 residues in the CDR3. CDR3 protein: CASSPAGGSSLSTDTQYF. In DNA form, the CDR3 reads TGTGCCAGCAGTCCGGCGGGAGGATCTTCTCTGTCCACAGATACGCAGTATTTT.

The V call is TRBV24-1, the J call TRBJ2-1, with 9 bases fitting TRBD1. J was trimmed by 2 bases and V by 5 bases; bases with no gene match: 6. Germline CDR1 and CDR2: KGHDR and SFDVKD. The CDR3 loop spans 16 amino acids. The CDR3 nucleotides are TGTGCCACCAGTGCCTCCGGGACAGGGACCTACAATGAGCAGTTCTTC. Encoded protein: CATSASGTGTYNEQFF.

The rearrangement links TRBV19 to TRBJ1-1, with a possible D match to TRBD1 (6 bases). Germline V gene lookup returns CDR1 LNHDA and CDR2 SQIVND (reference sequence). Trimming removed 7 bases at V and 4 bases at J, with 16 bases between. The CDR3 covers 14 residues. The CDR3 DNA reads TGTGCCAGTATCATGCAGGGGTTAGGCACTGAAGCTTTCTTT. It yields the protein CASIMQGLGTEAFF. Based on the CDR3 plus reference TRBV19 and TRBJ1-1, the full variable domain is DGGITQSPKYLFRKEGQNVTLSCEQNLNHDAMYWYRQDPGQGLRLIYYSQIVNDFQKGDIAEGYSVSREKKESFPLTVTSAQKNPTAFYLCASIMQGLGTEAFFGQGTRLTVV.

V usage is TRBV10-3 and J usage is TRBJ2-7, with 7 nucleotides matching TRBD1. V lost 2 bases, J lost 0 bases, and 1 base stayed unmatched. The CDR3 loop spans 14 amino acids. The germline V gene encodes CDR1 ENHRY and CDR2 SYGVKD. The CDR3 bases are TGTGCCATCAGTGAGGGGACAGTCTCCTACGAGCAGTACTTC. Encoded protein: CAISEGTVSYEQYF.

J is TRBJ2-7 and V is TRBV20-1, with D maybe TRBD2 (6 bases). The CDR3 length is 15 residues. The V gene's germline CDR1 is DFQATT and CDR2 SNEGSKA (reference sequence). Trimming left V 6 bases short and J 0 bases short, with 18 bases between. The CDR3 nucleotides read TGCAGTGCCAGTCCCGGGACTCCTAGCTCCTACGAGCAGTACTTC. This encodes CSASPGTPSSYEQYF.

The chain is built from TRBV6-5 and TRBJ1-2; 7 bases align to TRBD1. V was clipped by 9 bases and J by 3 bases; unmatched bases: 13. The CDR3 covers 15 residues. Per the germline V gene, CDR1 is MNHEY and CDR2 is SVGAGI. CDR3 loop: CARPRQGKEHYGYTF. CDR3 DNA sequence: TGTGCCAGACCTAGACAGGGAAAAGAGCACTATGGCTACACCTTC.

The rearrangement links TRBV11-3 to TRBJ2-4; tentative D call: TRBD1 (6 bases). The germline gives CDR1 SGHNT, CDR2 YENEEA. The CDR3 length is 17 residues. The V gene lost 0 bases and the J gene lost 0 bases, with 12 bases spanning the gap. This chain's CDR3 is CASSLDPGHPAKNIQYF. In DNA form, the CDR3 reads TGTGCCAGCAGCTTAGATCCGGGACACCCAGCCAAAAACATTCAGTACTTC. Combining the CDR3 with reference TRBV11-3 and TRBJ2-4 gives the whole variable domain EAGVVQSPRYKIIEKKQPVAFWCNPISGHNTLYWYLQNLGQGPELLIRYENEEAVDDSQLPKDRFSAERLKGVDSTLKIQPAELGDSAVYLCASSLDPGHPAKNIQYFGAGTRLSVL.

The chain joins TRBV5-1 to TRBJ2-7, with a tentative D call TRBD2 (6 bases). Germline V gene data show CDR1 as SGHRS and CDR2 as YFSETQ. The CDR3 has 15 amino acids. V was pared by 0 bases and J by 5 bases, with 15 bases between. The DNA for the CDR3 is TGCGCCAGCAGCTTGGACTTGGAGGGCCACCACGAGCAGTACTTC. Its protein is CASSLDLEGHHEQYF.

The gene calls are TRBV11-2 and TRBJ2-7; the D gene is possibly TRBD2 (6 bases). Germline CDR1 SGHAT, CDR2 FQNNGV. Trimming shortened V by 5 bases and J by 3 bases, and 17 bases separated the two germline ends. The CDR3 extends over 15 amino acids. This chain's CDR3 is CASSPGAGNLYEQYF. CDR3 in DNA: TGTGCCAGCAGCCCTGGGGCGGGAAACCTCTACGAGCAGTACTTC. Together with reference TRBV11-2 and TRBJ2-7, the CDR3 gives the full variable domain: EAGVAQSPRYKIIEKRQSVAFWCNPISGHATLYWYQQILGQGPKLLIQFQNNGVVDDSQLPKDRFSAERLKGVDSTLKIQPAKLEDSAVYLCASSPGAGNLYEQYFGPGTRLTVT.

V gene TRBV20-1 combines with J gene TRBJ2-5, with D possibly matching TRBD2 (6 bases). Looked up from germline, CDR1 is DFQATT and CDR2 is SNEGSKA (reference sequence). The CDR3 is 11 amino acids. Trimming took 7 bases from V and 2 from J, leaving 8 bases between them. CDR3 residues: CSGAGQETQYF. The CDR3 region has the DNA TGCAGTGGAGCGGGTCAAGAGACCCAGTACTTC.

V is TRBV7-8 and J is TRBJ2-1; D possibly corresponds to TRBD1 (6 bases). Germline-derived CDR1 and CDR2 are SGHVS and FQNEAQ. With 5 bases removed from V and 6 bases from J, the gap between germline ends came to 14 bases. CDR3 size: 14 residues. For the CDR3, the DNA is TGTGCCAGCAGCCCCCACAGGGTCCCCAATGAGCAGTTCTTC. It yields the protein CASSPHRVPNEQFF. The variable domain in full, with the rest retrieved from reference TRBV7-8 and TRBJ2-1, is GAGVSQSPRYKVAKRGQDVALRCDPISGHVSLFWYQQALGQGPEFLTYFQNEAQLDKSGLPSDRFFAERPEGSVSTLKIQRTQQEDSAVYLCASSPHRVPNEQFFGPGTRLTVL.

The chain recombines TRBV28 with TRBJ2-1; 9 nucleotides line up with TRBD2. Germline V lookup: CDR1 MDHEN, CDR2 SYDVKM. This CDR3 spans 14 amino acids. The V gene end was trimmed by 6 bases and the J gene end by 6 bases; junction bases not matched to a gene: 6. The CDR3 reads CASRRLAVINEQFF. The CDR3 nucleotides read TGTGCCAGCAGACGACTAGCGGTAATCAATGAGCAGTTCTTC.

The chain joins TRBV4-1 to TRBJ1-3; D is undetermined. Germline CDR1 MGHRA, CDR2 YSYEKL. The V gene lost 1 base and the J gene lost 7 bases, with 14 bases spanning the gap. This CDR3 is built from 15 residues. The CDR3 protein is CASSQVLRGMNTIYF. CDR3 nucleotide sequence: TGCGCCAGCAGCCAAGTTTTACGCGGGATGAACACCATATATTTT.

The chain employs TRBV5-6 and TRBJ1-1; D ambiguous. Germline V gene lookup returns CDR1 SGHDT and CDR2 YYEEEE. V was pared by 1 base and J by 1 base, with 8 bases between. The CDR3 has 14 residues. The CDR3 protein is CASSLSRPNTEAFF. The CDR3 nucleotides are TGTGCCAGCAGCTTGAGCAGGCCGAACACTGAAGCTTTCTTT. Combining the CDR3 with reference TRBV5-6 and TRBJ1-1 gives the whole variable domain DAGVTQSPTHLIKTRGQQVTLRCSPKSGHDTVSWYQQALGQGPQFIFQYYEEEERQRGNFPDRFSGHQFPNYSSELNVNALLLGDSALYLCASSLSRPNTEAFFGQGTRLTVV.

The V gene is TRBV27, the J gene TRBJ2-1; the match to TRBD2 covers 8 bases. Germline CDR1 reads MNHEY; CDR2 reads SMNVEV (reference sequence). This CDR3 contains 16 residues. After removal of 5 bases from V and 5 bases from J, the junction contained 11 bases not matched to a gene. The CDR3 loop reads CASSVSAGDEHNEQFF. As DNA, the CDR3 is TGTGCCAGCAGTGTCTCAGCGGGAGACGAGCACAATGAGCAGTTCTTC.

This clone has a single count. This chain uses TRBV12-5 with TRBJ2-7; 7 bases fit TRBD1. J was trimmed by 2 bases and V by 1 base; bases with no gene match: 2. The CDR3 covers 14 residues. Germline assignment: CDR1 LGHNT and CDR2 FRNRAP. The CDR3 loop reads CASGLGQGPYEQYF. For the CDR3, the DNA is TGTGCTAGTGGTTTGGGACAGGGTCCCTACGAGCAGTACTTC.

The rearrangement joins TRBV10-1 to TRBJ2-5; 9 positions match TRBD2. CDR3 length equals 18 residues. Germline V CDR1 and CDR2: WNHNN, SYGVQD (reference sequence). V trimming: 0 bases; J trimming: 5 bases; junction bases outside the gene matches: 13. CDR3 DNA sequence: TGCGCCAGCAGTGAGTCGCCAATAGCGGGAGCGGAGGAGGAGACCCAGTACTTC. Its translation: CASSESPIAGAEEETQYF.